This TCR beta chain stems from a study of glioma-infiltrating T cells. The iRepertoire nested amplicon-rescue multiplex PCR amplified TCR alpha and beta CDR3s from RNA. MiXCR, run by TCRdb on the multiplex PCR reads, gives a single entry per CDR3 protein. Counted here are under 150,000 distinct CDR3 sequences, around 23% occurring once; the ten biggest clones make up about 30%. This clonotype was detected many times. This CDR3 is 15 amino acids long. V lost 1 base to trimming and J lost 2 bases, with 10 bases between them. Germline CDR1 and CDR2: MGHRA and YSYEKL. The chain joins TRBV4-1 to TRBJ2-3, with TRBD1 as a possible D gene (5 bases). This receptor was taken from a human donor with low-grade glioma or glioblastoma, undergoing nonglioma brain surgery, or in good health (not recorded which). Sequencing was done on a sample of glioma tissue, nonneoplastic brain tissue, or PBMCs (not recorded which). The CDR3 DNA is TGCGCCAGCAGCCAAGGTGTGACAGACACAGATACGCAGTATTTT. Its translation is CASSQGVTDTDTQYF.